This TCR beta chain comes out of a study of response to subunit inactivated influenza vaccine. Remarks on this clonotype: As yet, its antigen is unknown.

Study-wide results and caveats: It was the authors' suggestion that each seasonal influenza vaccination recruits few new T cells.

TCRdb processed the RT-PCR reads anew with MiXCR; each CDR3 protein has one entry. This sample has more than 700,000 distinct CDR3 sequences, with about 20% found just once. The CDR3 spans 14 residues. Trimming removed 6 bases at V and 3 bases at J, with 12 bases between. The germline V gene has CDR1 ENHRY and CDR2 SYGVKD. The material was PBMCs from blood, obtained around 5 days after vaccination. The chain is built from TRBV10-3 and TRBJ1-5, with D perhaps TRBD1 (5 bases). This sequence originates from a man aged 45 to 65 who received an inactivated influenza vaccine. CDR3 nucleotide sequence: TGTGCCATCAGCGGACAACCAGCCAATCAGCCCCAGCATTTT. Protein product: CAISGQPANQPQHF.